This T cell receptor (beta chain) came from a study of cytomegalovirus exposure and HLA in healthy donors. Germline CDR1 and CDR2: SNHLY and FYNNEI. The CDR3 contains 13 residues. On this clone itself: Sequence at one end of the junction differs from germline and may be a read error.

PCR involved 60 Vbeta and 13 Jbeta primers. Some clones are missing from TCRdb's copy, which holds only in-frame ones; the method was immunoSEQ multiplex PCR. Here the sample spans 150,000 to 160,000 clones, approximately 86% being singletons. The gene calls are TRBV2 and TRBJ2-1, with TRBD2 matching 9 bases. The receptor's source is a woman between 50 and 59 years old in good health and CMV-seropositive. Sample: PBMCs. The chain's CDR3 is CASSERGLAVRLF. The CDR3 region has the DNA TGTGCCAGCAGTGAAAGGGGACTAGCTGTGAGGCTCTTC.